Described below is a single T cell receptor (beta chain) sequence and its context. The antigen is unknown. These data belong to a study of OX40 agonist ivuxolimab in advanced cancers. Study overall: Participants, approximately 81% male, averaged approximately 60 years of age, ranging from roughly 23 to 90. Regarding the study as a whole: At 0.1 to 3.0 mg/kg, clonal expansion of CD4+ and CD8+ blood T cells had occurred by week 6.

The repertoire was sequenced with immunoSEQ multiplex PCR; TCRdb's copy has only in-frame clones and lacks some. The sample lists around 60,000 clones, around 90% occurring once. V was trimmed by 0 bases and J by 7 bases, leaving 15 bases between them. The CDR3 runs 16 residues. Germline values: CDR1 LGHNA, CDR2 YNFKEQ. The clonotype was recovered from an adult with an advanced solid tumor such as melanoma, head and neck, liver or kidney cancer. The material sequenced was CD4+ or CD8+ T cells sorted from blood, taken in a trial of the OX40 agonist ivuxolimab. The chain links TRBV4-2 to TRBJ2-2; D gene ambiguous. The CDR3 bases are TGTGCCAGCAGCCAAGAGGATAGACTTAGCCACGGGGAGCTGTTTTTT. Its protein is CASSQEDRLSHGELFF.